These 15 T cell receptor beta chains came from one sample sequenced in a study of blood T cell repertoires in COVID-19. Assay used: immunoSEQ multiplex PCR; TCRdb lists only in-frame clones, some missing. The sample holds about 150,000 clones, 75% to 90% seen once. The sample consisted of peripheral blood. The origin of the receptors is a woman aged 40 to 50 with acute or convalescent COVID-19.

This chain connects TRBV3-1 (or the pseudogene TRBV3-2) to TRBJ1-6; 8 bases are a match to TRBD1. The CDR3 sequence is 15 residues long. CDR1 and CDR2 from the germline V gene are LGHDT and YNNKEL (reference sequence). Germline trimming cut 4 bases from V and 7 bases from J; bases unmatched to any gene: 6. Here the CDR3 DNA reads TGTGCCAGCAGCCTGCGGACAGGGTGGAATTCACCCCTCCACTTT. Translation: CASSLRTGWNSPLHF.

V usage is TRBV24-1 and J usage is TRBJ1-2, with 10 bases that match TRBD1. Looked up from germline, CDR1 is KGHDR and CDR2 is SFDVKD. This CDR3 comprises 16 residues. The V segment lost 2 bases and the J segment 4 bases; nucleotides outside the gene matches: 6. Written as DNA, the CDR3 is TGTGCCACCAGTGATTCCCTGGACAGGGGGAGCTATGGCTACACCTTC. Encoded protein: CATSDSLDRGSYGYTF.

The chain joins TRBV7-8 to TRBJ1-1; TRBD1 might be the D (5 bases). The CDR3 is 14 residues long. V gave up 6 bases and J gave up 2 bases, with 13 bases separating them. Germline V lookup: CDR1 SGHVS, CDR2 FQNEAQ. CDR3 DNA: TGTGCCAGCAGACGGCCGGGGGTCAACACTGAAGCTTTCTTT. This translates into CASRRPGVNTEAFF. Full variable domain (missing parts from reference TRBV7-8 and TRBJ1-1): GAGVSQSPRYKVAKRGQDVALRCDPISGHVSLFWYQQALGQGPEFLTYFQNEAQLDKSGLPSDRFFAERPEGSVSTLKIQRTQQEDSAVYLCASRRPGVNTEAFFGQGTRLTVV.

The rearrangement joins TRBV19 to TRBJ1-6; D gene uncertain. The CDR3 has 14 amino acids. V shed 10 bases and J shed 8 bases, with 18 bases lying between them. CDR1 LNHDA and CDR2 SQIVND come from the germline V gene (reference sequence). The CDR3 reads CATAGVRMDSPLHF. Here the CDR3 DNA reads TGTGCCACCGCGGGCGTAAGGATGGATTCACCCCTCCACTTT. Complete variable domain (other parts from reference TRBV19 and TRBJ1-6): DGGITQSPKYLFRKEGQNVTLSCEQNLNHDAMYWYRQDPGQGLRLIYYSQIVNDFQKGDIAEGYSVSREKKESFPLTVTSAQKNPTAFYLCATAGVRMDSPLHFGNGTRLTVT.

The chain joins TRBV29-1 to TRBJ2-1, with 10 bases fitting TRBD1. Looked up from germline, CDR1 is SQVTM and CDR2 is ANQGSEA. The CDR3 length is 17 residues. The V segment lost 8 bases and the J segment 5 bases; nucleotides outside the gene matches: 18. The CDR3: CSSIWDRGLLGNNEQFF. The CDR3 region has the DNA TGCAGCTCAATTTGGGACAGGGGCCTTTTGGGGAACAATGAGCAGTTCTTC.

The chain recombines TRBV18 with TRBJ1-1, with a weak D call TRBD1 (5 bases). Germline-derived CDR1 and CDR2 are KGHSH and LQKENI. The CDR3 contains 14 residues. Trimming took off 2 bases at V and 7 bases at J, with 14 bases between the two ends. The CDR3 is CASSPGSGSSEAFF. The CDR3 DNA sequence: TGTGCCAGCTCACCAGGTTCAGGGTCTAGTGAAGCTTTCTTT.

V usage is TRBV29-1 and J usage is TRBJ2-2, with 7 bases identical to TRBD1. CDR1 SQVTM and CDR2 ANQGSEA come from the germline V gene. V trimming: 4 bases; J trimming: 3 bases; junction bases outside the gene matches: 2. This CDR3 comprises 13 residues. The CDR3, as DNA: TGCAGCGTTGGGGACAGCTACACCGGGGAGCTGTTTTTT. Translating gives CSVGDSYTGELFF.

This clone showed up just a few times. V gene TRBV27 combines with J gene TRBJ1-1; maybe TRBD1 (5 bases). CDR1 and CDR2 from the germline V gene are MNHEY and SMNVEV (reference sequence). The CDR3 extends over 13 amino acids. V lost 6 bases and J 0 bases, leaving 8 bases between the germline ends. The CDR3 DNA follows: TGTGCCAGCAGCAACAGGTTGAACACTGAAGCTTTCTTT. Its translation: CASSNRLNTEAFF.

The chain joins TRBV6-1 to TRBJ2-7; the match to TRBD1 covers 7 bases. Germline CDR1 MNHNS, CDR2 SASEGT. The CDR3 sequence is 17 residues long. V shed 1 base and J 3 bases; nucleotides not matched to a gene: 12. CDR3 nucleotide sequence: TGTGCCAGCAGTGAAGAGTCGCAGGGGGTAGGGTACTACGAGCAGTACTTC. Protein product: CASSEESQGVGYYEQYF.

The CDR3 nucleotides are TGTGCCAGCAGCTTGAGGGGGCGCTTCACCGGGGAGCTGTTTTTT. Protein sequence: CASSLRGRFTGELFF. The chain employs TRBV5-6 and TRBJ2-2; 7 bases align to TRBD1. Germline CDR1 reads SGHDT; CDR2 reads YYEEEE. The length of the CDR3 is 15 residues. V lost 1 base and J lost 4; bases outside the gene matches: 4.

V usage is TRBV27 and J usage is TRBJ1-6; TRBD1 agrees at 10 bases. Trimming cost V 3 bases and J 5 bases; bases outside gene matches: 7. Germline-derived CDR1 and CDR2 are MNHEY and SMNVEV (reference sequence). The CDR3 spans 17 residues. The chain's CDR3 is CASSFKTGGFDNSPLHF. The CDR3 bases are TGTGCCAGCAGTTTCAAGACAGGGGGCTTCGATAATTCACCCCTCCACTTT.

The rearrangement links TRBV9 to TRBJ2-2; D call uncertain. V was clipped by 3 bases and J by 0 bases, with 6 bases between them. Germline CDR1 reads SGDLS; CDR2 reads YYNGEE. CDR3 length equals 14 residues. The CDR3 region has the DNA TGTGCCAGCAGCGGGGCCTCGAACACCGGGGAGCTGTTTTTT. This codes for CASSGASNTGELFF.

This clone was observed a handful of times. The chain couples TRBV18 to TRBJ1-2; 8 nucleotides agree with TRBD1. This CDR3 has 14 amino acids. V lost 3 bases and J lost 3; bases outside the gene matches: 3. Germline assignment: CDR1 KGHSH and CDR2 LQKENI. The CDR3 spells CASSPQDRDYGYTF. Here the CDR3 DNA reads TGTGCCAGCTCACCTCAGGACAGGGACTATGGCTACACCTTC.

J is TRBJ1-5 and V is TRBV2; unclear D gene. This CDR3 contains 16 residues. Germline lookup yields CDR1 SNHLY and CDR2 FYNNEI. Trimming stripped 6 bases from V and 3 bases from J, with 18 bases between. DNA for the CDR3: TGTGCCAGCAGCGCCGCGCGGCTTAATTCCAATCAGCCCCAGCATTTT. It yields the protein CASSAARLNSNQPQHF.

The chain couples TRBV9 to TRBJ1-6; D is perhaps TRBD1 (6 bases). The germline gives CDR1 SGDLS, CDR2 YYNGEE. The germline V and J ends were trimmed by 3 bases and 6 bases, with 10 bases remaining between them. The CDR3 length is 14 residues. CDR3 sequence (DNA): TGTGCCAGCAGCGGAGGACAGACTAATTCACCCCTCCACTTT. Amino acids: CASSGGQTNSPLHF.